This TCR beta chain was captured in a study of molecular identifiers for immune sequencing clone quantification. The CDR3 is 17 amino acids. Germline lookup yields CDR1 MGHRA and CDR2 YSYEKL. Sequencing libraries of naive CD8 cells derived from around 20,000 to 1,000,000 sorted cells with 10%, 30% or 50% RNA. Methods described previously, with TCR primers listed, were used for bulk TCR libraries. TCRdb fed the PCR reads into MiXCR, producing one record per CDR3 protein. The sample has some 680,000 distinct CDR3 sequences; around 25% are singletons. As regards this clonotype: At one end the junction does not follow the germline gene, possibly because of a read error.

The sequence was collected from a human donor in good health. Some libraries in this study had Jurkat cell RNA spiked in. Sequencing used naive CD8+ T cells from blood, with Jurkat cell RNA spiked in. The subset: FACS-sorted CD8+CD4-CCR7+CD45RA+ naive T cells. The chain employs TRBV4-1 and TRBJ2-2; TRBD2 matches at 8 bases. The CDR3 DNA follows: TGCGCCAGCAGCCCGTTGGCGCGGGGGGAGAACACCGGGGAGCCGTTTTTT. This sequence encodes CASSPLARGENTGEPFF.